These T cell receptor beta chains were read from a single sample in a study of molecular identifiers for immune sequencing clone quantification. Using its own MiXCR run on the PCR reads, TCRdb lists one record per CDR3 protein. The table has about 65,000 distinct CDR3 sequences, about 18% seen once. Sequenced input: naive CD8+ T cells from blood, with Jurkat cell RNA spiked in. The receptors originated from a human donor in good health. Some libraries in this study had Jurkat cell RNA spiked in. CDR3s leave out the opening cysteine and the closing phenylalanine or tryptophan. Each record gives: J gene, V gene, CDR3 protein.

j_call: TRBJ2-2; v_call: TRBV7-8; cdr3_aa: ASSFFGAGGRNPGELF
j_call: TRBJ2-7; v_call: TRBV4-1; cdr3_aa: ASSQEPTAAYEQY
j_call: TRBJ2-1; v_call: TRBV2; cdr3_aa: ASFSPLAGGGNEQF
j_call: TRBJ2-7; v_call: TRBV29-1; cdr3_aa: SVVSGLAGELGEQY
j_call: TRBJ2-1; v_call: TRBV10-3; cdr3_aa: ATGGAYPSYNEQF
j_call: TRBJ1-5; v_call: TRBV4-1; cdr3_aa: ASSQVFGSNQPQH
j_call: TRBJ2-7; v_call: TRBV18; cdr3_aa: ASSPLMREDSYEQY
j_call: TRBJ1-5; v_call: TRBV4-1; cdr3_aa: ASSYRGGAGNQPQH
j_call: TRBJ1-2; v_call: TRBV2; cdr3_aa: ATLRRDRVGYGYT
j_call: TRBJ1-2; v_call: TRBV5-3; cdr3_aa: ASSLSGQIVYSYT
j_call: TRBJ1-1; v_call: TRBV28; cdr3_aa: ASSPPGGTEAF
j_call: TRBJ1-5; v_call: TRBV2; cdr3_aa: ASSDFAGGNQPQH
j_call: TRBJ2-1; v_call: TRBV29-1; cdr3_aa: SVAPLAVPNNEQF
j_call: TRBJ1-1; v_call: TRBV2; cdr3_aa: ASSRQGMNTEAF
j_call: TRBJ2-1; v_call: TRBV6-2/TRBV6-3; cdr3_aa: ASNAYNEQF
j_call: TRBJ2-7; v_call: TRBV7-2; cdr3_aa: ASSFGLASYEQY
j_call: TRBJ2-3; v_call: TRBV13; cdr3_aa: ASSLVGAGSPDTQY
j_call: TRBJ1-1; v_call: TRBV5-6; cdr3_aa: ASSYRLDGYTEAF
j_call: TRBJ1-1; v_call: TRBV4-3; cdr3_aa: ASSQGAGGGPRSTEAF
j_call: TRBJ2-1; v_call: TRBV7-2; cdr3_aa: ASSLVLAGEYNEQF
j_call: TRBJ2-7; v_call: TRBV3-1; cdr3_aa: AGSQDSRFSYEQY
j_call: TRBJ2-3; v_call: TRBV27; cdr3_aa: ASSSNLPMGPDTQY